The TCR beta chain under discussion was sequenced for a study of T cell changes during pregnancy in multiple sclerosis. Clones were sequenced by immunoSEQ multiplex PCR, and TCRdb holds only the in-frame ones, with some missing. The sample lists some 71,000 clones, just over 90% occurring once. V was clipped by 2 bases and J by 6 bases, with 14 bases between them. The CDR3 totals 15 residues. The material was peripheral blood, obtained in the third trimester of pregnancy. The TCR sequence derives from a female donor with multiple sclerosis, enrolled in a pregnancy study. This rearrangement joins TRBV6-7 to TRBJ2-4; D perhaps matches TRBD2 (6 bases). TRBV6-7 is placed among ORFs of uncertain function. The CDR3 nucleotides are TGTGCCAGCAGTTACGTGCCAGGGAGGAGAAACATTCAGTACTTC. Its translation is CASSYVPGRRNIQYF.